Listed below are T cell receptor beta chains from one sample, sequenced in a study of cytomegalovirus exposure and HLA in healthy donors. TCRdb's table, derived via immunoSEQ multiplex PCR, lists solely in-frame clones and lacks some. The sample yields about 120,000 clones, around 77% seen once. The specimen sequenced was PBMCs. These receptor sequences come from a man aged 40-49 years in good health and CMV-seropositive. Each CDR3 is given with its conserved first and last residue. Each record gives: CDR3 protein, CDR3 DNA, clone size, D gene, V gene, J gene. The D gene is left open where the match is weak. Size is stated for part of the rows, as once, few or many counts, or as a class when the clone is expanded.

CDR3aa: CASSLTNSGNTIYF
CDR3nt: TGTGCCAGCTCACTGACAAACTCTGGAAACACCATATATTTT
abundance: .
d_gene: .
v_gene: TRBV18
j_gene: TRBJ1-3

CDR3aa: CASSSTILAGGPRNEQFF
CDR3nt: TGTGCCAGCAGTTCAACAATACTAGCGGGGGGGCCAAGGAATGAGCAGTTCTTC
abundance: .
d_gene: TRBD2
v_gene: TRBV27
j_gene: TRBJ2-1

CDR3aa: CASRPGTSGEQFF
CDR3nt: TGTGCCAGCAGGCCCGGGACTAGCGGGGAGCAGTTCTTC
abundance: .
d_gene: TRBD2
v_gene: TRBV11-2
j_gene: TRBJ2-1

CDR3aa: CASSLLSGKQFF
CDR3nt: TGTGCCAGCAGCTTATTGAGCGGGAAGCAGTTCTTC
abundance: once
d_gene: TRBD2
v_gene: TRBV7-9
j_gene: TRBJ2-1

CDR3aa: CASRNGLMVGGGVLDEQFF
CDR3nt: TGTGCCAGTAGAAACGGACTAATGGTAGGCGGGGGGGTTCTCGATGAGCAGTTCTTC
abundance: .
d_gene: TRBD2
v_gene: TRBV19
j_gene: TRBJ2-1

CDR3aa: CASSRTSGMLSTDTQYF
CDR3nt: TGTGCCAGCAGCAGGACTAGCGGGATGCTTAGCACAGATACGCAGTATTTT
abundance: .
d_gene: TRBD2
v_gene: TRBV7-2
j_gene: TRBJ2-3

CDR3aa: CASSYLGTVDTGELFF
CDR3nt: TGTGCCAGCAGTTACCTCGGGACAGTGGACACCGGGGAGCTGTTTTTT
abundance: .
d_gene: TRBD1
v_gene: TRBV6-6
j_gene: TRBJ2-2

CDR3aa: CAISKTQTGGGEQYF
CDR3nt: TGTGCCATCAGCAAAACACAGACAGGGGGCGGCGAGCAGTACTTC
abundance: .
d_gene: TRBD1
v_gene: TRBV10-3
j_gene: TRBJ2-7

CDR3aa: CASSQGAYSNQPQHF
CDR3nt: TGCGCCAGCAGCCAAGGAGCATATAGCAATCAGCCCCAGCATTTT
abundance: few
d_gene: .
v_gene: TRBV4-3
j_gene: TRBJ1-5

CDR3aa: CSAEVSGGTGELFF
CDR3nt: TGCAGCGCCGAAGTTTCAGGGGGCACCGGGGAGCTGTTTTTT
abundance: .
d_gene: TRBD1
v_gene: TRBV29-1
j_gene: TRBJ2-2

CDR3aa: CASTAGGISTDTQYF
CDR3nt: TGTGCCAGCACCGCGGGGGGCATTAGCACAGATACGCAGTATTTT
abundance: .
d_gene: TRBD2
v_gene: TRBV28
j_gene: TRBJ2-3

CDR3aa: CASSAQGGAGAEQFF
CDR3nt: TGTGCCAGCAGCGCTCAGGGGGGCGCGGGCGCTGAGCAGTTCTTC
abundance: .
d_gene: .
v_gene: TRBV7-2
j_gene: TRBJ2-1

CDR3aa: CASSVLRSADGYTF
CDR3nt: TGTGCCAGCAGTGTCCTGAGGTCAGCTGATGGCTACACCTTC
abundance: .
d_gene: .
v_gene: TRBV28
j_gene: TRBJ1-2

CDR3aa: CAISDRGDSGNTIYF
CDR3nt: TGTGCCATATCGGACAGGGGTGATTCTGGAAACACCATATATTTT
abundance: few
d_gene: TRBD1
v_gene: TRBV10-3
j_gene: TRBJ1-3

CDR3aa: CASREQSPHSYEQYF
CDR3nt: TGTGCCAGCAGGGAACAGAGTCCCCACAGCTACGAGCAGTACTTC
abundance: .
d_gene: .
v_gene: TRBV5-6
j_gene: TRBJ2-7

CDR3aa: CASSESGGETQYF
CDR3nt: TGTGCCAGCAGCGAGAGCGGGGGAGAGACCCAGTACTTC
abundance: .
d_gene: TRBD2
v_gene: TRBV9
j_gene: TRBJ2-5

CDR3aa: CASSLEVNNSPLHF
CDR3nt: TGTGCCAGCAGCTTGGAGGTTAATAATTCACCCCTCCACTTT
abundance: .
d_gene: .
v_gene: TRBV7-9
j_gene: TRBJ1-6

CDR3aa: CASGDTPYGYTF
CDR3nt: TGTGCCAGCGGTGACACTCCCTATGGCTACACCTTC
abundance: .
d_gene: .
v_gene: TRBV2
j_gene: TRBJ1-2

CDR3aa: CASSRVSGANGLTF
CDR3nt: TGTGCCAGCAGCAGAGTCTCTGGGGCCAACGGCCTGACTTTC
abundance: .
d_gene: .
v_gene: TRBV9
j_gene: TRBJ2-6

CDR3aa: CASAFSGSYNEQFF
CDR3nt: TGTGCCAGCGCTTTCTCGGGTTCCTACAATGAGCAGTTCTTC
abundance: .
d_gene: .
v_gene: TRBV28
j_gene: TRBJ2-1

CDR3aa: CASSVGVAAGGYGYTF
CDR3nt: TGTGCCAGCAGCGTAGGGGTGGCCGCCGGGGGCTATGGCTACACCTTC
abundance: few
d_gene: .
v_gene: TRBV9
j_gene: TRBJ1-2

CDR3aa: CASSMSTPAGGTDTQYF
CDR3nt: TGTGCCAGTAGTATGTCCACCCCAGCGGGGGGCACAGATACGCAGTATTTT
abundance: .
d_gene: TRBD2
v_gene: TRBV19
j_gene: TRBJ2-3

CDR3aa: CASSLGTSRHNEQFF
CDR3nt: TGTGCCAGCAGCTTAGGGACTAGCAGGCACAATGAGCAGTTCTTC
abundance: .
d_gene: TRBD2
v_gene: TRBV2
j_gene: TRBJ2-1

CDR3aa: CASRQGVGEQYF
CDR3nt: TGTGCCAGCAGGCAGGGGGTCGGCGAGCAGTACTTC
abundance: few
d_gene: TRBD1
v_gene: TRBV28
j_gene: TRBJ2-7

CDR3aa: CASRLDGDSEAFF
CDR3nt: TGTGCCAGCAGACTAGACGGCGACTCTGAAGCTTTCTTT
abundance: .
d_gene: .
v_gene: TRBV6-1
j_gene: TRBJ1-1

CDR3aa: CASSPPTSRGSPLHF
CDR3nt: TGTGCCAGCTCACCCCCCACGAGCCGGGGATCACCCCTCCACTTT
abundance: .
d_gene: .
v_gene: TRBV18
j_gene: TRBJ1-6